Listed here is a single T cell receptor (beta chain). This sample was included in a study of blood T cell repertoires in COVID-19. Here immunoSEQ multiplex PCR was the method, and the copy in TCRdb shows in-frame clones only, minus some. The profile shows some 80,000 clones, roughly 89% of them singletons. This TCR came from a woman of 80 years or more with active or convalescent COVID-19. The source material was peripheral blood.

The CDR3 region is CAWSVPTGSLVGANVLTF. For the CDR3, the DNA is TGTGCCTGGAGTGTACCGACAGGGTCACTCGTGGGGGCCAACGTCCTGACTTTC. This chain connects TRBV30 to TRBJ2-6; 7 bases line up with TRBD1. The V and J ends lost 0 bases and 4 bases, in that order; junction bases with no gene match: 12. Per germline, CDR1 GTSNPN and CDR2 SVGIG (reference sequence). CDR3 size: 18 residues.